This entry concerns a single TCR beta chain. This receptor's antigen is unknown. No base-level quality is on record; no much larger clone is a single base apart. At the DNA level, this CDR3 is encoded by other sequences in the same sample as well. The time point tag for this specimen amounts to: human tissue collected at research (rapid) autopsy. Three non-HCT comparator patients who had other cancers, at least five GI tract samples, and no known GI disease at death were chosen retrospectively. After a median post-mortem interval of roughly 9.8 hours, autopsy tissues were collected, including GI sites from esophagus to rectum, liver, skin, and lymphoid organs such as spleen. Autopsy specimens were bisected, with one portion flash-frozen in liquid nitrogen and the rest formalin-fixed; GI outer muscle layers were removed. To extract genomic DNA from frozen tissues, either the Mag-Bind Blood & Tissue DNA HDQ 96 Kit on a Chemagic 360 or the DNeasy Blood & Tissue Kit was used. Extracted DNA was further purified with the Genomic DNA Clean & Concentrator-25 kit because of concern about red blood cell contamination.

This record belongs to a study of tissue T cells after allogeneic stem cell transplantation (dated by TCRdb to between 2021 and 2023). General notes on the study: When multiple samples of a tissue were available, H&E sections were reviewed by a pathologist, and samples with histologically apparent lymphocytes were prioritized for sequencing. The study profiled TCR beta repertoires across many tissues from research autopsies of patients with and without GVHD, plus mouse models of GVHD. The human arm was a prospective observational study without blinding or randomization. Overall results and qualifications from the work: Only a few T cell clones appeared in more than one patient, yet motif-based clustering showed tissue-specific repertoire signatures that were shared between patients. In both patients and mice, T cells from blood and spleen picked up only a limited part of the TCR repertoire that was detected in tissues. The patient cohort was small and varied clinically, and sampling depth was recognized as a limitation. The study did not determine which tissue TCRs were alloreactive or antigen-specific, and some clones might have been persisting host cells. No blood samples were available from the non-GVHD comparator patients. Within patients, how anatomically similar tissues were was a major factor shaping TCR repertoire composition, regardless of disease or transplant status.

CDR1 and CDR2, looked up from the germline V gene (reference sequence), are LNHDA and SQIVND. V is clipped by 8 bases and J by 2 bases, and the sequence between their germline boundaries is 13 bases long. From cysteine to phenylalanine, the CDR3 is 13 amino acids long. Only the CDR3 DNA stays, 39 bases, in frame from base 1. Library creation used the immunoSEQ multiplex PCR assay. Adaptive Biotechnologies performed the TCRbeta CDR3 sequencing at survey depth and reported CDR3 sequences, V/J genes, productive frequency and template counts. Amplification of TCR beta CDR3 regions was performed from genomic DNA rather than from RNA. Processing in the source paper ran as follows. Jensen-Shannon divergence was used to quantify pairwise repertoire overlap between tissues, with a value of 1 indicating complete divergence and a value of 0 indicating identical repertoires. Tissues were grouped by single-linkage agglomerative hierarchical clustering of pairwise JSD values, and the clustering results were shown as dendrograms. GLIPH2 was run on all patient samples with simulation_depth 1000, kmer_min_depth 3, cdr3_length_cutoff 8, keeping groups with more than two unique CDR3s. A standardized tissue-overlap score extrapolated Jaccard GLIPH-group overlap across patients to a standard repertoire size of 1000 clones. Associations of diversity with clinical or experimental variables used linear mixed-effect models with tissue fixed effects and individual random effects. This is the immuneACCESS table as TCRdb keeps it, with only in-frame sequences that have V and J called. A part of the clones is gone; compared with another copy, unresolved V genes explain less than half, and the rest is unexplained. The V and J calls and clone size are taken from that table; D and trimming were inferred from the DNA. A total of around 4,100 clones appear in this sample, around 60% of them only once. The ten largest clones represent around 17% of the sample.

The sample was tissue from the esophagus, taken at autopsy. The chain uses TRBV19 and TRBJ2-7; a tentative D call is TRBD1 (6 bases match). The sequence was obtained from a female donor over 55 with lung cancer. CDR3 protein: CASGPGTTYEQYF. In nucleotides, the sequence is TGTGCCAGTGGGCCCGGGACAACCTACGAGCAGTACTTC.